These 16 T cell receptor beta chains came from one sample sequenced in a study of cytomegalovirus exposure and HLA in healthy donors. 13 Jbeta primers and 60 Vbeta primers were used for the PCR. Sequenced by immunoSEQ multiplex PCR; TCRdb stores in-frame clones only, minus some. The data show approximately 190,000 clones, approximately 85% seen once. Sequenced: PBMCs. The receptor source for this set is a woman under 30 in good health and CMV-seronegative.

This clone was picked up one time. The V call is TRBV30, the J call TRBJ1-1; 7 positions agree with TRBD1. The germline gives CDR1 GTSNPN, CDR2 SVGIG (reference sequence). The CDR3 totals 13 residues. V lost 0 bases and J lost 9; bases outside the gene matches: 7. The CDR3 coding sequence is TGTGCCTGGAGTGTAGGGTCGGGACAGAAAGCTTTCTTT. Translation gives CAWSVGSGQKAFF.

This clone has a single count. The chain combines TRBV6-5 with TRBJ1-2; 7 bases are shared with TRBD1. Germline V CDR1 and CDR2: MNHEY, SVGAGI. The length of the CDR3 is 13 residues. The ends lost 0 bases at V and 6 bases at J; junction bases unmatched: 1. In DNA, the CDR3 is TGTGCCAGCAGTTACTCCAGGGGGAATGGCTACACCTTC. It is translated as CASSYSRGNGYTF.

J is TRBJ2-3 and V is TRBV10-3, with 9 nucleotides matching TRBD2. CDR3 size: 16 residues. The germline gives CDR1 ENHRY, CDR2 SYGVKD. The CDR3 sequence is CATGEAAGGPADTQYF. The CDR3 DNA follows: TGTGCAACCGGAGAGGCGGCGGGAGGGCCGGCAGATACGCAGTATTTT.

The rearrangement links TRBV30 to TRBJ2-5; D is perhaps TRBD1 (6 bases). The V end was cut by 3 bases, the J end by 4 bases, with 15 bases between. Germline CDR1 reads GTSNPN; CDR2 reads SVGIG (reference sequence). This CDR3 spans 14 amino acids. The DNA of the CDR3 is TGTGCCTGGAGACCGCCAGGGGCTGTAGAGACCCAGTACTTC. Its protein product is CAWRPPGAVETQYF.

The chain has TRBV9 and TRBJ1-3; D is undetermined. The germline V and J ends were trimmed by 0 bases and 3 bases, with 7 bases remaining between them. The CDR3 has 14 residues. CDR1 SGDLS and CDR2 YYNGEE come from the germline V gene. DNA for the CDR3: TGTGCCAGCAGCGTAGGGGGAGATGGAAACACCATATATTTT. As protein: CASSVGGDGNTIYF.

V usage is TRBV25-1 and J usage is TRBJ1-3; the D is unclear. The CDR3 loop spans 13 amino acids. Looked up from germline, CDR1 is MGHDK and CDR2 is SYGVNS. V was pared by 3 bases and J by 6 bases, with 9 bases between. The CDR3 region is CASSEERLNTIYF. The CDR3 DNA is TGTGCCAGCAGTGAGGAGCGATTAAACACCATATATTTT.

V gene TRBV7-9 combines with J gene TRBJ2-3; D gene uncertain. The CDR3 length is 12 residues. The germline V gene has CDR1 SEHNR and CDR2 FQNEAQ (reference sequence). V shed 4 bases and J shed 7 bases, with 9 bases lying between them. The CDR3 protein is CASSSARYTQYF. CDR3 nucleotide sequence: TGTGCCAGCAGCTCCGCCAGGTATACGCAGTATTTT.

The chain links TRBV4-1 to TRBJ1-2; a possible D gene is TRBD1 (6 bases). The V and J ends lost 6 bases and 7 bases respectively, with 18 bases between them. CDR3 length: 14 residues. In germline, CDR1 is MGHRA, CDR2 YSYEKL. CDR3 sequence reads: CASSLEGGAGGYTF. CDR3 sequence (DNA): TGCGCCAGCAGTTTAGAGGGGGGGGCTGGTGGCTACACCTTC.

The chain has TRBV6-1 and TRBJ1-4; TRBD1 might be the D (5 bases). The V gene's germline CDR1 is MNHNS and CDR2 SASEGT. The V and J ends lost 8 bases and 10 bases respectively, with 14 bases between them. The CDR3 spans 12 residues. The CDR3 spells CASHPQGGKLFF. In nucleotides, the CDR3 is TGTGCCAGCCATCCCCAGGGTGGAAAACTGTTTTTT.

A single count supports this clone. The chain carries TRBV15 and TRBJ2-1; a weak D match, TRBD2 (5 bases). This CDR3 has 15 residues. Germline CDR1 and CDR2: LNHNV and YYDKDF (reference sequence). V lost 2 bases and J 0 bases, leaving 8 bases between the germline ends. CDR3 protein: CATSRLGSSYNEQFF. As DNA, the CDR3 is TGTGCCACCAGCAGACTAGGGAGCTCCTACAATGAGCAGTTCTTC.

This chain uses TRBV5-6 with TRBJ1-3; no reliable D call. Trimming cost V 2 bases and J 1 base, with 16 bases left between them. CDR1 and CDR2 from the germline V gene are SGHDT and YYEEEE. CDR3 length: 17 amino acids. CDR3 nucleotides: TGTGCCAGCAGCTTAGTCCATCAAGCGGTATCTGGAAACACCATATATTTT. Translating gives CASSLVHQAVSGNTIYF.

This clone was picked up one time. CDR3 bases: TGCGCCAGCAGCCAAGTCCTAGCGGGGGGAGATAACACAGATACGCAGTATTTT. It encodes CASSQVLAGGDNTDTQYF. V and J are TRBV4-1 and TRBJ2-3, with 11 bases aligning to TRBD2. From germline, CDR1 is MGHRA and CDR2 YSYEKL. V gave up 1 base and J gave up 2 bases; unmatched junction bases: 8. The CDR3 is 18 amino acids.

The chain has TRBV7-9 and TRBJ1-6; D perhaps matches TRBD1 (6 bases). CDR1 and CDR2 from the germline V gene are SEHNR and FQNEAQ (reference sequence). V gave up 5 bases and J gave up 8 bases, with 10 bases separating them. The CDR3 covers 13 residues. CDR3 coding DNA: TGTGCCAGCAGCCCACCAGGGGATTCACCCCTCCACTTT. It translates to CASSPPGDSPLHF.

The V call is TRBV29-1, the J call TRBJ2-2; perhaps TRBD2 as D (5 bases). The ends were cut back, 4 bases at V and 3 bases at J, with 9 bases in the middle. The CDR3 has 13 residues. Looked up from germline, CDR1 is SQVTM and CDR2 is ANQGSEA. The CDR3 DNA follows: TGCAGCGTTGTTGGGCGGGACACCGGGGAGCTGTTTTTT. This sequence encodes CSVVGRDTGELFF.

The chain uses TRBV19 and TRBJ2-3; D not certain. V lost 6 bases and J lost 4, with 11 bases in between. From germline, CDR1 is LNHDA and CDR2 SQIVND (reference sequence). The CDR3 consists of 13 residues. CDR3 sequence (DNA): TGTGCCAGTAGCCTACTCTACGCAGATACGCAGTATTTT. It translates to CASSLLYADTQYF.

The chain carries TRBV7-6 and TRBJ2-1; no definite D call. V dropped 1 base and J dropped 5 bases, with 9 bases sitting between them. The CDR3 spans 14 residues. Germline V gene sequence: CDR1 SGHVS, CDR2 FNYEAQ. CDR3 amino acids: CASSLVAYDNEQFF. Here the CDR3 DNA reads TGTGCCAGCAGCTTAGTAGCCTATGACAATGAGCAGTTCTTC.